This T cell receptor beta chain derives from a study of blood T cell repertoires in COVID-19. Looking at the study overall: The United States, Italy and Spain supplied acute and convalescent COVID-19 samples. Sources were T cells, B-cell-depleted T cells, or PBMCs; the material itself was cDNA or gDNA.

Method: immunoSEQ multiplex PCR; TCRdb's copy keeps in-frame clones and lacks some. Among fewer than 150,000 clones listed, approximately 80% were seen once. This CDR3 is built from 13 residues. The germline CDR1 and CDR2 sequences are MDHEN and SYDVKM. The junction had 5 bases not matched to a gene; V was cut back by 7 bases and J by 4 bases. The origin of this receptor is a woman aged 18-29 years who had been exposed to COVID-19. The sample comprised PBMCs or T cells enriched from blood (not recorded which). The V call is TRBV28, the J call TRBJ1-2; 8 bases are shared with TRBD1. In nucleotides, the CDR3 is TGTGCCAGCATACAGGGGGGAGGCTATGGCTACACCTTC. Translating gives CASIQGGGYGYTF.